Listed below are T cell receptor beta chains from one sample, sequenced in a study of T cells in Graves' hyperthyroidism and ophthalmopathy. TCRdb used MiXCR to reprocess the multiplex PCR reads, holding one entry per CDR3 protein. The profile shows approximately 430,000 distinct CDR3 sequences, 15% to 19% of them singletons. Material: blood. These receptors were taken from a woman between 18 and 30 years old with Graves' hyperthyroidism. Each CDR3 is given with its conserved first and last residue. Each record gives: J gene, V gene, clone size, D gene, CDR3 protein, CDR3 DNA. A D gene is named only where the DNA matches it firmly. A row's size may be missing; if present it is once, few, many or a size class.

TRBJ2-1,TRBV10-3,many,TRBD2,CAIREGLADVNEQFF,TGTGCCATCAGGGAGGGACTAGCGGACGTCAATGAGCAGTTCTTC
TRBJ2-5,TRBV7-9,many,TRBD1,CASSLGQGGLGETQYF,TGTGCCAGCAGCTTGGGACAGGGGGGCCTGGGGGAGACCCAGTACTTC
TRBJ2-2,TRBV7-3,many,-,CASSPPYTGELFF,TGTGCCAGCAGTCCCCCATACACCGGGGAGCTGTTTTTT
TRBJ2-1,TRBV12-3/TRBV12-4,many,TRBD2,CASSRTSGGWNEQFF,TGTGCCAGCAGCAGGACTAGCGGGGGGTGGAATGAGCAGTTCTTC
TRBJ2-7,TRBV5-1,few,TRBD1,CASSLGQGGNEQYF,TGCGCCAGCAGCTTAGGACAGGGTGGGAACGAGCAGTACTTC
TRBJ2-3,TRBV6-1,many,-,CASSSDPADTQYF,TGTGCCAGCAGCTCGGACCCCGCAGATACGCAGTATTTT
TRBJ2-7,TRBV15,many,-,CATSRDPPPTDEQYF,TGTGCCACCAGCAGAGATCCCCCCCCTACCGACGAGCAGTACTTC
TRBJ2-2,TRBV3-1,once,TRBD2,CVSSHSGLAEAGDLFF,TGTGTCAGCAGCCATTCGGGACTAGCGGAAGCCGGGGATCTGTTTTTT
TRBJ2-7,TRBV10-2,many,TRBD1,CASRTGNEQYF,TGCGCCAGTAGGACAGGGAACGAGCAGTACTTC
TRBJ2-7,TRBV24-1,many,TRBD1,CATSETRDRGRQQYF,TGTGCCACCAGTGAAACACGGGACAGGGGGCGCCAGCAGTACTTC
TRBJ2-2,TRBV27,-,TRBD1,CASSLAGQGNTGELFF,TGTGCCAGCAGTTTAGCGGGACAGGGGAACACCGGGGAGCTGTTTTTT
TRBJ2-5,TRBV6-1,many,-,CASKRGQGETQYF,TGTGCCAGCAAAAGGGGCCAGGGGGAGACCCAGTACTTC
TRBJ2-1,TRBV5-1,many,-,CASSLGVEQFF,TGCGCCAGCAGCCTCGGAGTTGAGCAGTTCTTC
TRBJ2-3,TRBV20-1,many,-,CSAGGTSSTDTQYF,TGCAGTGCTGGTGGGACTTCTAGCACAGATACGCAGTATTTT
TRBJ2-3,TRBV18,many,-,CASSPPQLGDTQYF,TGTGCCAGCTCACCACCCCAGCTAGGGGATACGCAGTATTTT
TRBJ1-3,TRBV7-9,many,TRBD1,CASSLGQGARNTIYF,TGTGCCAGCAGCTTGGGACAGGGGGCGCGAAACACCATATATTTT
TRBJ2-7,TRBV7-2,-,TRBD2,CASSLGGLAGGGAYEQYF,TGTGCCAGCAGCTTAGGGGGACTAGCGGGAGGTGGGGCCTACGAGCAGTACTTC
TRBJ2-7,TRBV3-1,many,TRBD2,CASSPGLAGASYEQYF,TGTGCCAGCAGCCCCGGACTAGCGGGAGCTTCCTACGAGCAGTACTTC
TRBJ2-3,TRBV28,many,-,CASRLRTARTDTQYF,TGTGCCAGCAGACTAAGGACGGCCCGCACAGATACGCAGTATTTT
TRBJ1-4,TRBV5-1,many,TRBD1,CASSRGQGDEKLFF,TGCGCCAGCAGCCGGGGACAGGGGGATGAAAAACTGTTTTTT
TRBJ2-5,TRBV7-8,many,-,CASSHSGAQETQYF,TGTGCCAGCAGCCACTCGGGGGCCCAAGAGACCCAGTACTTC
TRBJ2-1,TRBV19,few,TRBD2,CASSIGPRRGGYNEQFF,TGTGCCAGTAGTATTGGGCCTCGGCGGGGGGGCTACAATGAGCAGTTCTTC
TRBJ2-3,TRBV7-8,many,TRBD2,CASSFSGSVEDTQYF,TGTGCCAGCAGCTTTAGCGGGAGTGTAGAAGATACGCAGTATTTT
TRBJ1-2,TRBV24-1,many,-,CATTAGTSVDDYTF,TGTGCCACCACCGCCGGCACCTCGGTCGATGACTACACCTTC
TRBJ2-7,TRBV20-1,many,-,CSARDASGNYEQYF,TGCAGTGCTAGAGACGCCTCAGGGAATTACGAGCAGTACTTC
TRBJ1-1,TRBV7-9,many,-,CASSRQADTEAFF,TGTGCCAGCAGCCGGCAGGCGGACACTGAAGCTTTCTTT
TRBJ2-1,TRBV7-9,-,TRBD2,CASSSFAREFYNEQFF,TGTGCCAGCAGCTCCTTCGCGCGGGAGTTCTACAATGAGCAGTTCTTC
TRBJ2-3,TRBV29-1,-,-,CSVDGWGSTDTQYF,TGCAGCGTTGACGGGTGGGGGAGCACAGATACGCAGTATTTT
TRBJ1-1,TRBV12-3/TRBV12-4,-,TRBD1,CASSFHRGWEAFF,TGTGCCAGCAGTTTTCACAGGGGGTGGGAAGCTTTCTTT
TRBJ2-5,TRBV20-1,many,TRBD1,CSAGGGTGRRETQYF,TGCAGTGCGGGGGGTGGGACAGGGAGGCGAGAGACCCAGTACTTC
TRBJ1-2,TRBV4-2,-,TRBD1,CASSQGLTGDYGYTF,TGTGCCAGCAGCCAGGGACTTACAGGGGACTATGGCTACACCTTC
TRBJ2-3,TRBV19,-,-,CASKTGLSTDAQYF,TGTGCCAGTAAGACGGGACTCAGCACAGATGCGCAGTATTTT
TRBJ2-2,TRBV3-1,many,TRBD2,CASSQTSGAGELFF,TGTGCCAGCAGCCAAACTAGCGGGGCCGGGGAGCTGTTTTTT
TRBJ2-3,TRBV12-3/TRBV12-4,many,TRBD2,CASSPSGTSYPTDTQYF,TGTGCCAGCAGTCCGTCCGGGACTAGTTACCCGACAGATACGCAGTATTTT
TRBJ2-5,TRBV5-6,many,-,CASSLGEATQYF,TGTGCCAGCAGCTTGGGGGAGGCGACCCAGTACTTC
TRBJ2-3,TRBV5-1,many,TRBD2,CATKGGTSGITDTQYF,TGCGCCACCAAAGGTGGGACTAGCGGGATCACAGATACGCAGTATTTT
TRBJ2-2,TRBV30,many,TRBD1,CAWSGTGGTGELFF,TGTGCCTGGAGTGGGACAGGGGGTACCGGGGAGCTGTTTTTT
TRBJ2-5,TRBV29-1,-,TRBD1,CSVDVLGGVETQYF,TGCAGCGTTGATGTTTTAGGGGGCGTAGAGACCCAGTACTTC
TRBJ2-3,TRBV6-2/TRBV6-3,few,-,CASARGTQYF,TGTGCCAGTGCGAGAGGTACGCAGTATTTT
TRBJ2-2,TRBV30,many,-,CAWKDGRDTGELFF,TGTGCCTGGAAGGACGGGAGAGACACCGGGGAGCTGTTTTTT
TRBJ2-3,TRBV6-1,many,-,CASSYGQFGPDTQYF,TGTGCCAGCAGCTACGGGCAATTCGGACCAGATACGCAGTATTTT
TRBJ2-2,TRBV6-6,few,-,CASSYSALAETGELFF,TGTGCCAGCAGTTACTCGGCGTTAGCGGAGACCGGGGAGCTGTTTTTT
TRBJ2-5,TRBV5-6,many,-,CASSLIVSGEETQYF,TGTGCCAGCAGCTTGATTGTGTCAGGGGAAGAGACCCAGTACTTC
TRBJ1-4,TRBV12-3/TRBV12-4,-,TRBD1,CASSPLAGDRGGEKLFF,TGTGCCAGCAGTCCACTAGCGGGGGACAGGGGTGGAGAAAAACTGTTTTTT
TRBJ1-4,TRBV27,many,-,CASHNSLRGEKLFF,TGTGCCAGCCACAACAGCCTCCGAGGAGAAAAACTGTTTTTT
TRBJ1-6,TRBV9,-,TRBD1,CASSDRTGIGSSPLHF,TGTGCCAGCAGCGACCGGACAGGCATAGGGAGTTCACCCCTCCACTTT
TRBJ1-2,TRBV3-1,many,-,CASSSDGLTNYGYTF,TGTGCCAGCAGCTCAGACGGACTTACTAACTATGGCTACACCTTC
TRBJ2-6,TRBV5-1,few,TRBD1,CASSPEPGQTHSGANVLTF,TGCGCCAGCAGCCCGGAACCGGGACAGACCCACTCTGGGGCCAACGTCCTGACTTTC
TRBJ1-4,TRBV4-1,-,-,CASSQAPNEKLFF,TGCGCCAGCAGCCAAGCACCTAATGAAAAACTGTTTTTT
TRBJ2-6,TRBV18,-,-,CASSPMRGSGANVLTF,TGTGCCAGCTCACCTATGAGGGGGTCTGGGGCCAACGTCCTGACTTTC
TRBJ1-2,TRBV5-6,many,-,CASSLGLTPSTGYTF,TGTGCCAGCAGCTTGGGGTTGACGCCGTCTACGGGCTACACCTTC